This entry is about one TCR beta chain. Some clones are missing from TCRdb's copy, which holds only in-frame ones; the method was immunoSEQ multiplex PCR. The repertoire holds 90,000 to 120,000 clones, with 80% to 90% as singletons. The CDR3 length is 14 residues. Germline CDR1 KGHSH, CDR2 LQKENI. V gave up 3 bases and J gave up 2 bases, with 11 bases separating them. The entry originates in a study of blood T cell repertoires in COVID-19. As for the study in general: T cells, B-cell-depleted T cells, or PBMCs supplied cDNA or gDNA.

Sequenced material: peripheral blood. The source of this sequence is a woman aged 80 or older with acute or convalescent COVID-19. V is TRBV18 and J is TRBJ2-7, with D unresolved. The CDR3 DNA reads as TGTGCCAGCTCACCGGTACAGACACCCTACGAGCAGTACTTC. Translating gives CASSPVQTPYEQYF.